The clone carrying this TCR beta chain was detected a few times. Its antigen is still unknown. The data were obtained in a study of response to subunit inactivated influenza vaccine. Findings of the study overall: Authors proposed each seasonal influenza vaccination draws in few new T cells.

The V gene lost 3 bases and the J gene lost 6 bases, with 18 bases spanning the gap. The CDR3 runs to 14 residues. Germline loops: CDR1 DFQATT, CDR2 SNEGSKA (reference sequence). Via MiXCR, TCRdb re-called the RT-PCR reads, giving one row per CDR3 protein. The sample yields 800,000 to 1,000,000 distinct CDR3 sequences, about 20% seen once. The sequence was obtained from a man aged 45 to 65 who received an inactivated influenza vaccine. The material sequenced was PBMCs from blood, taken 5 to 6 days after vaccination. The chain couples TRBV20-1 to TRBJ2-7, with D maybe TRBD1 (5 bases). DNA for the CDR3: TGCAGTGCTAGGGGGCAGACCCGCGCGGCCGAGCAGTACTTC. Translated: CSARGQTRAAEQYF.